The clone carrying this T cell receptor beta chain appeared a single time. This record belongs to a study of OX40 agonist ivuxolimab in advanced cancers. Produced via immunoSEQ multiplex PCR; TCRdb's table is partial and in-frame only. The table records about 40,000 clones, approximately 87% of them present only once. The CDR3 sequence is 12 residues long. CDR1 GTSNPN and CDR2 SVGIG come from the germline V gene (reference sequence). Trimming left V 0 bases short and J 12 bases short, with 12 bases between. The chain joins TRBV30 to TRBJ2-1; D may correspond to TRBD1 or TRBD2 (6 bases each). This sequence was found in an adult with an advanced solid tumor such as melanoma, head and neck, liver or kidney cancer. This specimen consisted of CD4+ or CD8+ T cells sorted from blood, obtained in a trial of the OX40 agonist ivuxolimab. The CDR3 loop reads CAWSVGGLWQFF. DNA of the CDR3: TGTGCCTGGAGTGTAGGGGGGCTTTGGCAGTTCTTC.